This passage covers 17 T cell receptor beta chains from one sample sequenced in a study of cytomegalovirus exposure and HLA in healthy donors. Use of 60 Vbeta and 13 Jbeta primers characterized the PCR. Measured with immunoSEQ multiplex PCR; TCRdb has only the in-frame clones, and not every one. Of around 76,000 clones listed, approximately 80% were seen once; the top ten hold 8% to 9.5%. Sequencing used PBMCs. The receptors were sampled from a woman in her thirties or forties in good health and CMV-seropositive.

The V gene is TRBV7-8, the J gene TRBJ1-5, with a weak D call TRBD1 (5 bases). This CDR3 spans 15 amino acids. CDR1 and CDR2 (germline): SGHVS, FQNEAQ. V dropped 4 bases and J dropped 5 bases, with 15 bases sitting between them. The CDR3 spells CASSSTWRGHQPQHF. DNA for the CDR3: TGTGCCAGCAGCTCCACGTGGAGGGGACATCAGCCCCAGCATTTT.

By sample fraction, this clone is medium-sized. This CDR3 is CASSPTSGGAHEQYF. For the CDR3, the DNA is TGTGCCAGCTCGCCAACTAGCGGGGGGGCCCACGAGCAGTACTTC. This chain connects TRBV18 to TRBJ2-7, with TRBD2 identical over 13 bases. This CDR3 contains 15 residues. V lost 6 bases, J lost 5 bases, and 7 bases stayed unmatched. The germline V gene encodes CDR1 KGHSH and CDR2 LQKENI. Full variable domain (rest looked up from reference TRBV18 and TRBJ2-7): NAGVMQNPRHLVRRRGQEARLRCSPMKGHSHVYWYRQLPEEGLKFMVYLQKENIIDESGMPKERFSAEFPKEGPSILRIQQVVRGDSAAYFCASSPTSGGAHEQYFGPGTRLTVT.

Regarding this clone: An end of the junction differs from the germline gene, which may be a read error. The chain couples TRBV5-1 to TRBJ2-2; 11 nucleotides agree with TRBD2. CDR3 size: 15 residues. Germline V gene lookup returns CDR1 SGHRS and CDR2 YFSETQ. In nucleotides, the CDR3 is TGCGCCAGCAGCAAACTAGCGGGGGACACCGGGGAGCCGTTTTTT. Residues: CASSKLAGDTGEPFF.

This chain joins TRBV13 and TRBJ1-6, with unresolved D. V was pared by 5 bases and J by 9 bases, with 26 bases between. The CDR3 loop spans 18 amino acids. Germline CDR1 is PRHDT and CDR2 is FYEKMQ (reference sequence). The CDR3 spells CASSKHPTVTPRGSPLHF. In DNA, the CDR3 is TGTGCCAGCAGCAAGCATCCCACGGTAACCCCCCGTGGTTCACCCCTCCACTTT.

The chain uses TRBV9 and TRBJ1-3; 7 nucleotides line up with TRBD1. This CDR3 has 13 residues. Trimming removed 6 bases from V and 8 bases from J; junction bases left unmatched: 8. Germline V gives CDR1 SGDLS, CDR2 YYNGEE. The DNA for the CDR3 is TGTGCCAGCATGGCCGGAGGGGGCGACACCATATATTTT. This encodes CASMAGGGDTIYF.

The chain couples TRBV7-9 to TRBJ1-1; D is ambiguous. The CDR3 is 13 residues long. Germline V CDR1 and CDR2: SEHNR, FQNEAQ (reference sequence). This CDR3 reads CSGGEVVNTEAFF. The CDR3 DNA follows: TGTTCCGGTGGAGAAGTCGTGAACACTGAAGCTTTCTTT. Full variable domain (rest looked up from reference TRBV7-9 and TRBJ1-1): DTGVSQNPRHKITKRGQNVTFRCDPISEHNRLYWYRQTLGQGPEFLTYFQNEAQLEKSRLLSDRFSAERPKGSFSTLEIQRTEQGDSAMYLCSGGEVVNTEAFFGQGTRLTVV.

V is TRBV9 and J is TRBJ2-7; TRBD2 agrees at 10 bases. CDR3 length: 16 amino acids. In germline, CDR1 is SGDLS, CDR2 YYNGEE. The trim removed 4 bases at V and 5 bases at J, leaving 12 bases unmatched. As DNA, the CDR3 is TGTGCCAGCAGCCAAGATCCCCAGCGGGGGGGCGACGAGCAGTACTTC. It translates to CASSQDPQRGGDEQYF.

In this sample, this clone turned up once. This chain joins TRBV12-5 and TRBJ1-1; D possibly corresponds to TRBD1 (6 bases). The V end was cut by 1 base, the J end by 0 bases, with 15 bases between. Germline CDR1 reads LGHNT; CDR2 reads FRNRAP. This CDR3 is built from 17 residues. As DNA, the CDR3 is TGTGCTAGTGGTTTGGATCGGGGGGCGGATATGAACACTGAAGCTTTCTTT. Translation: CASGLDRGADMNTEAFF.

V usage is TRBV2 and J usage is TRBJ1-5, with 7 bases fitting TRBD1. With V trimmed by 10 bases and J by 1 base, 10 bases remained unmatched. Germline loops: CDR1 SNHLY, CDR2 FYNNEI. The CDR3 runs to 15 residues. CDR3 region: CATGLEGASNQPQHF. CDR3 DNA: TGTGCCACAGGGTTGGAGGGGGCAAGCAATCAGCCCCAGCATTTT.

The chain is built from TRBV9 and TRBJ1-1; D is unresolved. With 3 bases removed from V and 4 bases from J, the gap between germline ends came to 10 bases. The length of the CDR3 is 13 residues. Looked up from germline, CDR1 is SGDLS and CDR2 is YYNGEE. This CDR3 reads CASSAGSGTEAFF. The CDR3 DNA follows: TGTGCCAGCAGCGCCGGCTCGGGCACTGAAGCTTTCTTT.

V gene TRBV5-7 combines with J gene TRBJ2-7, with D perhaps TRBD1 (5 bases). TRBV5-7 is designated an ORF whose function remains uncertain. There are 13 residues in the CDR3. Trimming took off 2 bases at V and 4 bases at J, with 10 bases between the two ends. The CDR3 DNA sequence: TGTGCCAGCAGCTTCGACAGAACTTACGAGCAGTACTTC. Its protein product is CASSFDRTYEQYF.

The gene calls are TRBV6-5 and TRBJ1-1; possibly TRBD1 for D (6 bases). Germline CDR1 and CDR2: MNHEY and SVGAGI. CDR3 size: 14 residues. Trimming shortened V by 2 bases and J by 0 bases, and 7 bases separated the two germline ends. The CDR3 DNA reads TGTGCCAGCAGTTACGGACAGATGAACACTGAAGCTTTCTTT. Translation: CASSYGQMNTEAFF.

The genes are TRBV9 and TRBJ2-7; possibly TRBD1 for D (5 bases). The CDR3 is made up of 13 amino acids. Germline V gene data show CDR1 as SGDLS and CDR2 as YYNGEE. Trimming stripped 3 bases from V and 6 bases from J, with 13 bases between. CDR3 coding DNA: TGTGCCAGCAGCGCGGTACAGGCGACCGAGCAGTACTTC. Amino acid sequence: CASSAVQATEQYF.

Notes on this clone: Other DNA sequences from this sample encode an identical CDR3 as well. The V call is TRBV28, the J call TRBJ2-7; weak D call: TRBD1 (6 bases). The germline gives CDR1 MDHEN, CDR2 SYDVKM. This CDR3 has 13 amino acids. The V gene lost 6 bases and the J gene lost 3 bases, with 12 bases spanning the gap. DNA for the CDR3: TGTGCCAGCAGACTCGGACAGAGCTACGAGCAGTACTTC. As protein: CASRLGQSYEQYF.

J is TRBJ1-4 and V is TRBV7-2; maybe TRBD1 (6 bases). CDR1 is SGHTA, CDR2 FQGNSA, per germline. V was trimmed by 4 bases and J by 8 bases, leaving 17 bases between them. The CDR3 has 15 residues. The CDR3 loop reads CASSSTGRRGEKLFF. For the CDR3, the DNA is TGTGCCAGCAGCTCAACAGGGAGAAGGGGAGAAAAACTGTTTTTT.

The chain is built from TRBV28 and TRBJ1-2; unclear D gene. Germline V gene data show CDR1 as MDHEN and CDR2 as SYDVKM. Trimming removed 6 bases from V and 6 bases from J, with 14 bases in between. CDR3 length equals 13 residues. The CDR3 reads CASRETGSDGYTF. The CDR3 nucleotides are TGTGCCAGCAGAGAGACTGGATCGGATGGCTACACCTTC.

The J gene is TRBJ1-6, the V gene TRBV18; a weak D match, TRBD1 (5 bases). Trimming shortened V by 2 bases and J by 6 bases, and 14 bases separated the two germline ends. Germline V CDR1 and CDR2: KGHSH, LQKENI. CDR3 length: 16 amino acids. The CDR3 nucleotides read TGTGCCAGCTCACCATCGCAGGGATCCCCTAATTCACCCCTCCACTTT. Amino acid sequence: CASSPSQGSPNSPLHF.